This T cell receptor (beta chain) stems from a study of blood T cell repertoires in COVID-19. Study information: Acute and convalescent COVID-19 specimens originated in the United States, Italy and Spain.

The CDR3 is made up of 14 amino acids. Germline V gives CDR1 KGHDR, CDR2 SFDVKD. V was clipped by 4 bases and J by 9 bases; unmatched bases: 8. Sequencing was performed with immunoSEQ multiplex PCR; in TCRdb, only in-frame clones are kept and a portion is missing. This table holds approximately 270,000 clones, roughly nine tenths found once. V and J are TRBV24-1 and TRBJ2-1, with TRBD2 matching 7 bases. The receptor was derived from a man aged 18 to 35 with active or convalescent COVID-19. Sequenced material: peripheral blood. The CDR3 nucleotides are TGTGCCACCAGTGACCGAAGCGGGATGCGTGAGCAGTTCTTC. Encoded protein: CATSDRSGMREQFF.